Each of the 27 T cell receptor beta chains below was sequenced from the same sample in a study of blood T cell repertoires in COVID-19. Assay: immunoSEQ multiplex PCR; the TCRdb copy retains only in-frame clones and omits some. The sample holds approximately 120,000 clones, around 80% seen once. The sequenced sample consisted of peripheral blood. These receptors came from an elderly man with active or convalescent COVID-19.

The V call is TRBV10-3, the J call TRBJ2-5, with 10 bases identical to TRBD1. V lost 3 bases to trimming and J lost 5 bases; unmatched junction nucleotides: 6. This CDR3 spans 15 amino acids. Germline V gene data show CDR1 as ENHRY and CDR2 as SYGVKD. CDR3 DNA sequence: TGTGCCATCAGTGACGGGACAGGGGACCGGGAGACCCAGTACTTC. This sequence encodes CAISDGTGDRETQYF.

The chain recombines TRBV18 with TRBJ2-7; 8 bases are shared with TRBD2. From germline, CDR1 is KGHSH and CDR2 LQKENI. V trimming: 3 bases; J trimming: 3 bases; junction bases outside the gene matches: 7. The CDR3 contains 15 residues. Written as DNA, the CDR3 is TGTGCCAGCTCACCGTTTTCGGCGGGGGGCTACGAGCAGTACTTC. Translated, it gives CASSPFSAGGYEQYF.

The genes are TRBV7-2 and TRBJ2-1; D is undetermined. Germline values: CDR1 SGHTA, CDR2 FQGNSA. With 7 bases removed from V and 6 bases from J, the gap between germline ends came to 7 bases. This CDR3 has 11 amino acids. The CDR3 sequence: CASNGFNEQFF. The CDR3 coding sequence is TGTGCCAGCAACGGGTTCAATGAGCAGTTCTTC.

The rearrangement uses TRBV19 and TRBJ2-5; the D gene is possibly TRBD1 (7 bases). Germline V lookup: CDR1 LNHDA, CDR2 SQIVND (reference sequence). The CDR3 runs 15 residues. V lost 7 bases and J lost 4, with 19 bases in between. The CDR3 loop is CASMGGYRGGETQYF. Here the CDR3 DNA reads TGTGCCAGTATGGGGGGTTACAGGGGCGGAGAGACCCAGTACTTC. The complete variable domain, with remaining parts taken from reference TRBV19 and TRBJ2-5, reads DGGITQSPKYLFRKEGQNVTLSCEQNLNHDAMYWYRQDPGQGLRLIYYSQIVNDFQKGDIAEGYSVSREKKESFPLTVTSAQKNPTAFYLCASMGGYRGGETQYFGPGTRLLVL.

V gene TRBV5-6 combines with J gene TRBJ1-2, with D tentatively TRBD1 (5 bases). CDR3 length: 12 residues. Trimming removed 4 bases from V and 6 bases from J, with 10 bases in between. Germline assignment: CDR1 SGHDT and CDR2 YYEEEE. The CDR3 region has the DNA TGTGCCAGCAGCGGTGACAGACATGGCTACACCTTC. It specifies CASSGDRHGYTF.

The chain recombines TRBV20-1 with TRBJ1-1; tentatively, D is TRBD1 (5 bases). Trimming cost V 6 bases and J 8 bases, with 13 bases left between them. The CDR3 sequence is 11 residues long. Germline V CDR1 and CDR2: DFQATT, SNEGSKA (reference sequence). This chain's CDR3 is CSAHTGEEAFF. CDR3 nucleotide sequence: TGCAGTGCCCATACAGGAGAGGAAGCTTTCTTT.

J is TRBJ1-1 and V is TRBV27; possible D gene TRBD1, 6 bases. There are 13 residues in the CDR3. Germline assignment: CDR1 MNHEY and CDR2 SMNVEV (reference sequence). The germline V and J ends were trimmed by 6 bases and 6 bases, with 14 bases remaining between them. This chain's CDR3 is CASSPPGAPEAFF. The CDR3 bases are TGTGCCAGCAGCCCTCCAGGGGCCCCTGAAGCTTTCTTT.

The chain couples TRBV28 to TRBJ1-4; 7 positions agree with TRBD1. Trimming at V came to 6 bases and at J to 8 bases, leaving 9 bases not matched to a gene. From germline, CDR1 is MDHEN and CDR2 SYDVKM. This CDR3 has 14 residues. The chain's CDR3 is CASRPGGGGEKLFF. The DNA of the CDR3 is TGTGCCAGCAGGCCAGGGGGAGGAGGCGAAAAACTGTTTTTT. Complete variable domain (other parts from reference TRBV28 and TRBJ1-4): DVKVTQSSRYLVKRTGEKVFLECVQDMDHENMFWYRQDPGLGLRLIYFSYDVKMKEKGDIPEGYSVSREKKERFSLILESASTNQTSMYLCASRPGGGGEKLFFGSGTQLSVL.

The chain employs TRBV6-6 and TRBJ1-3; no definite D call. Germline CDR1 and CDR2: MNHNY and SVGAGI (reference sequence). Trimming pared 7 bases from V and 0 bases from J, leaving 10 bases between. The length of the CDR3 is 14 residues. CDR3 sequence: CASTRTASGNTIYF. The CDR3 region has the DNA TGTGCCAGCACTAGAACGGCCTCTGGAAACACCATATATTTT.

The genes are TRBV28 and TRBJ2-3; D not certain. Germline values: CDR1 MDHEN, CDR2 SYDVKM. The V end was cut by 5 bases, the J end by 6 bases, with 12 bases between. This CDR3 comprises 13 residues. The CDR3 protein is CASSLNHKDTQYF. CDR3 coding DNA: TGTGCCAGCAGTCTGAACCACAAGGATACGCAGTATTTT.

V and J are TRBV28 and TRBJ1-6; TRBD1 agrees at 8 bases. V shed 4 bases and J 9 bases; nucleotides not matched to a gene: 8. CDR1 is MDHEN, CDR2 SYDVKM, per germline. This CDR3 contains 15 residues. CDR3: CASSSADRDGSPLHF. For the CDR3, the DNA is TGTGCCAGCAGTTCGGCGGACAGGGATGGTTCACCCCTCCACTTT.

CDR3 DNA: TGTGCCAGCAGCTTAGCAGGATTGGACACTGAAGCTTTCTTT. It translates to CASSLAGLDTEAFF. The V and J genes are TRBV5-5 and TRBJ1-1, with unresolved D. Germline lookup yields CDR1 SGHKS and CDR2 YYEKEE (reference sequence). Trimming removed 2 bases at V and 3 bases at J, with 11 bases between. The CDR3 consists of 14 residues.

The chain is built from TRBV27 and TRBJ1-4; possibly TRBD1 for D (5 bases). V lost 3 bases to trimming and J lost 8 bases, with 13 bases between them. The CDR3 has 14 amino acids. The germline V gene has CDR1 MNHEY and CDR2 SMNVEV (reference sequence). The CDR3 is CASSFGGAGEKLFF. The CDR3 DNA follows: TGTGCCAGCAGTTTCGGAGGGGCGGGGGAAAAACTGTTTTTT.

The chain combines TRBV5-4 with TRBJ2-6; the match to TRBD2 covers 7 bases. Germline V lookup: CDR1 SGHNT, CDR2 YYREEE (reference sequence). The trim removed 0 bases at V and 3 bases at J, leaving 3 bases unmatched. The CDR3 consists of 16 residues. CDR3 bases: TGTGCCAGCAGCTTGGAAAAGCGGGGTGGGGCCAACGTCCTGACTTTC. This gives the protein CASSLEKRGGANVLTF.

The chain employs TRBV5-6 and TRBJ1-3; D might be TRBD1 (5 bases). This CDR3 region has 17 residues. Trimming took 2 bases from V and 3 from J, leaving 18 bases between them. CDR1 is SGHDT and CDR2 is YYEEEE in the germline V gene. CDR3 sequence reads: CASSLVQGLVGGNTIYF. The CDR3 DNA reads TGTGCCAGCAGCTTAGTTCAGGGCTTGGTTGGTGGAAACACCATATATTTT.

This clone was detected only once. V gene TRBV3-1 (or the pseudogene TRBV3-2) combines with J gene TRBJ1-2, with 9 positions matching TRBD1. CDR1 and CDR2 (germline): LGHDT, YNNKEL (reference sequence). V lost 4 bases, J lost 5 bases, and 8 bases stayed unmatched. CDR3 length: 15 residues. CDR3 amino acids: CASSRKLGQGYGYTF. As DNA, the CDR3 is TGTGCCAGCAGCCGGAAGTTGGGACAGGGTTATGGCTACACCTTC.

The V gene is TRBV11-2, the J gene TRBJ1-5, with D unclear. V was pared by 0 bases and J by 10 bases, with 13 bases between. The CDR3 contains 14 residues. Germline values: CDR1 SGHAT, CDR2 FQNNGV. The CDR3 is CASSLDLLSTPQHF. The CDR3 DNA reads as TGTGCCAGCAGCTTAGACCTTCTTAGCACACCCCAGCATTTT. Supplemented by reference TRBV11-2 and TRBJ1-5, the full variable domain reads EAGVAQSPRYKIIEKRQSVAFWCNPISGHATLYWYQQILGQGPKLLIQFQNNGVVDDSQLPKDRFSAERLKGVDSTLKIQPAKLEDSAVYLCASSLDLLSTPQHFGDGTRLSIL.

This clone has a single count. The gene calls are TRBV12-3 or TRBV12-4 and TRBJ2-5, with D hard to call. This CDR3 region has 13 residues. V lost 5 bases, J lost 5 bases, and 12 bases lay in between. CDR3 bases: TGTGCCAGCAGTCACTACCTAACGGAGACCCAGTACTTC. It codes for CASSHYLTETQYF.

The rearrangement links TRBV2 to TRBJ2-3; a possible D gene is TRBD1 (6 bases). The CDR3 length is 15 residues. The V gene's germline CDR1 is SNHLY and CDR2 FYNNEI. V lost 1 base and J lost 3, with 11 bases in between. The CDR3 sequence is CASSEGGGQTDTQYF. For the CDR3, the DNA is TGTGCCAGCAGTGAAGGTGGGGGCCAGACAGATACGCAGTATTTT. Based on the CDR3 plus reference TRBV2 and TRBJ2-3, the full variable domain is EPEVTQTPSHQVTQMGQEVILRCVPISNHLYFYWYRQILGQKVEFLVSFYNNEISEKSEIFDDQFSVERPDGSNFTLKIRSTKLEDSAMYFCASSEGGGQTDTQYFGPGTRLTVL.

The chain links TRBV7-2 to TRBJ1-2, with D tentatively TRBD1 (5 bases). CDR3 length: 13 amino acids. V gave up 3 bases and J gave up 8 bases, with 13 bases separating them. The germline V gene encodes CDR1 SGHTA and CDR2 FQGNSA. DNA for the CDR3: TGTGCCAGCAGCTTTAGAACAGGCGAAGGCTACACCTTC. Translation gives CASSFRTGEGYTF.

This chain links TRBV19 with TRBJ2-1; 9 bases map to TRBD1. V was clipped by 3 bases and J by 7 bases; unmatched bases: 4. Germline CDR1 and CDR2: LNHDA and SQIVND (reference sequence). CDR3 length equals 14 residues. The CDR3 DNA reads as TGTGCCAGTAGTATCCGGGACAGGGTGAATGAGCAGTTCTTC. Amino acids: CASSIRDRVNEQFF.

This chain links TRBV7-3 with TRBJ1-2; D perhaps matches TRBD1 (6 bases). The V and J ends lost 5 bases and 7 bases respectively, with 17 bases between them. The CDR3 contains 14 residues. Germline CDR1 SGHTA, CDR2 FQGTGA. CDR3 residues: CASSLQGPSGGYTF. In DNA, the CDR3 is TGTGCCAGCAGCCTGCAGGGGCCCTCGGGTGGCTACACCTTC. Full variable domain (rest looked up from reference TRBV7-3 and TRBJ1-2): GAGVSQTPSNKVTEKGKYVELRCDPISGHTALYWYRQSLGQGPEFLIYFQGTGAADDSGLPNDRFFAVRPEGSVSTLKIQRTERGDSAVYLCASSLQGPSGGYTFGSGTRLTVV.

This chain connects TRBV30 to TRBJ2-3; 12 bases fit TRBD2. The CDR3 covers 16 residues. J lost 5 bases, V lost 3 bases, and 9 bases had no gene match. In germline, CDR1 is GTSNPN, CDR2 SVGIG (reference sequence). In DNA form, the CDR3 reads TGTGCCTGGAGCGTCCCTAGCGGGGGGGCCAAAGATACGCAGTATTTT. The encoded protein is CAWSVPSGGAKDTQYF.

The chain couples TRBV4-2 to TRBJ1-1; TRBD1 matches at 11 bases. The J segment lost 4 bases and the V segment lost 4 bases, leaving 5 bases of the junction unmatched. Looked up from germline, CDR1 is LGHNA and CDR2 is YNFKEQ. This CDR3 is built from 15 residues. The CDR3 protein is CASSPPGTGGTEAFF. The DNA of the CDR3 is TGTGCCAGCAGCCCCCCCGGGACAGGGGGCACTGAAGCTTTCTTT.

This chain uses TRBV5-6 with TRBJ1-3; D perhaps matches TRBD1 (6 bases). The CDR3 covers 14 residues. The V end was cut by 4 bases, the J end by 2 bases, with 10 bases between. Per germline, CDR1 SGHDT and CDR2 YYEEEE. The CDR3 reads CASSRRGAGNTIYF. The CDR3 DNA reads as TGTGCCAGCAGCCGCAGGGGTGCTGGAAACACCATATATTTT.

The chain joins TRBV28 to TRBJ1-5, with 10 positions matching TRBD1. Trimming at V came to 4 bases and at J to 3 bases, leaving 6 bases not matched to a gene. The CDR3 spans 16 residues. CDR1 and CDR2 from the germline V gene are MDHEN and SYDVKM. CDR3: CASSSGQGWDNQPQHF. In nucleotides, the CDR3 is TGTGCCAGCAGTTCGGGACAGGGGTGGGACAATCAGCCCCAGCATTTT. Full variable domain (rest looked up from reference TRBV28 and TRBJ1-5): DVKVTQSSRYLVKRTGEKVFLECVQDMDHENMFWYRQDPGLGLRLIYFSYDVKMKEKGDIPEGYSVSREKKERFSLILESASTNQTSMYLCASSSGQGWDNQPQHFGDGTRLSIL.

This rearrangement joins TRBV5-4 to TRBJ2-3; D remains unclear. Germline V gene data show CDR1 as SGHNT and CDR2 as YYREEE (reference sequence). This CDR3 is built from 14 residues. V lost 4 bases to trimming and J lost 0 bases, with 9 bases between them. The DNA of the CDR3 is TGTGCCAGCAGCCCGTATGTTAGCACAGATACGCAGTATTTT. It is translated as CASSPYVSTDTQYF.